The rows below give T cell receptor beta chains drawn from one sample of a study of blood T cell repertoires in COVID-19. Produced via immunoSEQ multiplex PCR; TCRdb's table is partial and in-frame only. This table holds about 150,000 clones, 87% found once. The specimen was PBMCs or T cells enriched from blood (not recorded which). The receptors come from a woman aged 40 to 49 who had been exposed to COVID-19. Each CDR3 is given with its conserved first and last residue. Each record gives: D gene, J gene, clone size, V gene, CDR3 DNA, CDR3 protein. A D gene is named only where the DNA matches it firmly. Size values are once, few and many counts, or a class for expanded clones, and some rows have none.

TRBD1 TRBJ2-5 . TRBV6-2/TRBV6-3 TGTGCCAGCAGTTTTGACAGGGGTAGGGAGACCCAGTACTTC CASSFDRGRETQYF
. TRBJ1-2 once TRBV13 TGTGCCAGCAGCTCGGGAGAGACCGCTGGCTACACCTTC CASSSGETAGYTF
TRBD1 TRBJ2-7 . TRBV10-2 TGCGCCAGCAGTGGGACAGGGTCGTACGAGCAGTACTTC CASSGTGSYEQYF
. TRBJ2-4 . TRBV6-5 TGTGCCAGCAGTTACGGCTCCCTAGCCAAAAACATTCAGTACTTC CASSYGSLAKNIQYF
. TRBJ1-5 once TRBV19 TGTGCCACCAAAACAGGGAGCTGGGGTAACCAGCCCCAGCATTTT CATKTGSWGNQPQHF
. TRBJ2-5 . TRBV6-5 TGTGCCAGCAGTTATTTAGTTGGAGAGACCCAGTACTTC CASSYLVGETQYF
. TRBJ1-2 . TRBV7-9 TGTGCCAGCAGCTTTTCTCCGTCTCGCTATGGCTACACCTTC CASSFSPSRYGYTF
. TRBJ2-7 . TRBV7-9 TGTGCCAGCAGCTTAGTGCGTAGGGGGTTCGACGAGCAGTACTTC CASSLVRRGFDEQYF
TRBD1 TRBJ1-2 . TRBV5-1 TGCGCCAGCAGCTTGGTCGCGACAGGGGAAAACTATGGCTACACCTTC CASSLVATGENYGYTF
TRBD1 TRBJ1-5 once TRBV5-8 TGTGCCAGCAGCGACAGGGGGCTGAGCAATCAGCCCCAGCATTTT CASSDRGLSNQPQHF
. TRBJ1-6 . TRBV6-5 TGTGCCAGCAGTAGAGGGAAGGGATCACCCCTCCACTTT CASSRGKGSPLHF
. TRBJ1-2 . TRBV7-9 TGTGCCAGCAGCCTAAGGGGGGGCCAGGGGTACTATGGCTACACCTTC CASSLRGGQGYYGYTF
TRBD1 TRBJ2-4 . TRBV19 TGTGCCAGCCGTTCCCGGACAGGGACAAACATTCAGTACTTC CASRSRTGTNIQYF
. TRBJ1-6 . TRBV3-1/TRBV3-2 TGTGCCAGCAGCCTTAAAGCGTATAATTCACCCCTCCACTTT CASSLKAYNSPLHF
TRBD1 TRBJ1-1 . TRBV5-1 TGCGCCAGCAGCTTGGCAGGGACAGGGAGGACTGAAGCTTTCTTT CASSLAGTGRTEAFF
TRBD1 TRBJ2-7 . TRBV6-5 TGTGCCAGCCAAGGGGACAGGGTCCGTCGGGAGCAGTACTTC CASQGDRVRREQYF
TRBD1 TRBJ1-1 . TRBV2 TGTGCCAGCATCCCAGGACAGGGTTACACTGAAGCTTTCTTT CASIPGQGYTEAFF
. TRBJ1-2 . TRBV19 TGTGCCAGTAGTGACCGAGTACGCCAAACTAGCTATGGCTACACCTTC CASSDRVRQTSYGYTF
. TRBJ2-3 . TRBV19 TGTGCCAGTAGTATCCTCGGAGCAGATACGCAGTATTTT CASSILGADTQYF
TRBD1 TRBJ2-2 . TRBV11-2 TGTGCCAGCAGCCCGTTCTCCCGACAGGGGTTCACCGGGGAGCTGTTTTTT CASSPFSRQGFTGELFF
. TRBJ1-1 . TRBV18 TGTGCCAGCTCACCATCTGACACTGAAGCTTTCTTT CASSPSDTEAFF
. TRBJ2-4 few TRBV5-1 TGCGCCAGCAGCTTATCGCGACGGGGGGCAGAAAACATTCAGTACTTC CASSLSRRGAENIQYF
. TRBJ1-4 once TRBV5-1 TGCGCCAGCAGCCCGGACACTTCGAAGGAAAAACTGTTTTTT CASSPDTSKEKLFF
TRBD2 TRBJ2-5 . TRBV6-5 TGTGCCAGCAGTCGGACTAGCGGGGTGCAGACCCAGTACTTC CASSRTSGVQTQYF
. TRBJ2-3 . TRBV27 TGTGCCAGCAGGGGGTGGGCGGGAAAGTTAGATACGCAGTATTTT CASRGWAGKLDTQYF
TRBD1 TRBJ1-3 . TRBV7-6 TGTGCCAGCAGCTTGGGGGGACAGAGCTCTGGAAACACCATATATTTT CASSLGGQSSGNTIYF
. TRBJ1-1 few TRBV7-8 TGTGCCAGCAGCTTAACCCCGGGGCGGGGACCGCATGTCTCGGCTTTCTTT CASSLTPGRGPHVSAFF
. TRBJ2-3 . TRBV27 TGTGCCAGCAGTTTATCGGGAGTTAGCACAGATACGCAGTATTTT CASSLSGVSTDTQYF
TRBD1 TRBJ2-1 . TRBV10-3 TGTGCCATCAACCGGGACAGGGCCTTTAATGAGCAGTTCTTC CAINRDRAFNEQFF
. TRBJ2-7 . TRBV18 TGTGCCAGCTCGAGCGGGCACTCCTACGAGCAGTACTTC CASSSGHSYEQYF
TRBD2 TRBJ2-7 once TRBV9 TGTGCCAGCAGCGTAGTTGGCGGGAGTGGGAACGAGCAGTACTTC CASSVVGGSGNEQYF
TRBD1 TRBJ1-1 . TRBV6-4 TGTGCCAGCAGTGACTCTAATGGGACAGGGAGGTTGGGCACTGAAGCTTTCTTT CASSDSNGTGRLGTEAFF
TRBD2 TRBJ2-1 . TRBV6-5 TGTGCCAGCAGGGTCACTAGCGTCCCCTACAATGAGCAGTTCTTC CASRVTSVPYNEQFF
. TRBJ1-4 . TRBV2 TGTGCCAGCAACCGGGACTTGGGCGAAAAACTGTTTTTT CASNRDLGEKLFF
. TRBJ1-5 . TRBV5-6 TGTGCCAGCAGCTTGGCGGGACGAGGGGGTAATCAGCCCCAGCATTTT CASSLAGRGGNQPQHF
TRBD2 TRBJ2-7 . TRBV15 TGTGCCACCAGCAGAGATTTTGAAGCGGGGAGATCCTACGAGCAGTACTTC CATSRDFEAGRSYEQYF
. TRBJ2-1 . TRBV10-3 TGTGCCATCAGTGACGGGGTACATAGGATCTTC CAISDGVHRIF
TRBD1 TRBJ1-5 . TRBV23-1 TGCGCCAGCAGTCAATTAAACAGGACAGGGAATTCTCAGCCCCAGCATTTT CASSQLNRTGNSQPQHF
. TRBJ1-1 . TRBV6-5 TGTGCCAGCAAACTGTCATCTGCCGGCACTGAAGCTTTCTTT CASKLSSAGTEAFF
TRBD1 TRBJ2-7 . TRBV12-3/TRBV12-4 TGTGCCAGCCATGGACAGGCGACCTACGAGCAGTACTTC CASHGQATYEQYF
TRBD1 TRBJ2-1 . TRBV19 TGTGCCAGTAGTATCGTAACAGGGGTCTCCTACAATGAGCAGTTCTTC CASSIVTGVSYNEQFF
. TRBJ1-5 once TRBV19 TGTGCCAGTAGTATCCCTCCCAGCAATCAGCCCCAGCATTTT CASSIPPSNQPQHF
. TRBJ2-7 . TRBV19 TGTGCCAGTAGTTTTAATAGCGGATCCTACGAGCAGTACTTC CASSFNSGSYEQYF
TRBD1 TRBJ2-7 . TRBV6-6 TGTGCCAGCAGTTACCAGGGACAGGGCCACGAGCAGTACTTC CASSYQGQGHEQYF
. TRBJ2-3 . TRBV9 TGTGCCAGCAGCGTACGCCCGGAGGGGAGTTTCACAGATACGCAGTATTTT CASSVRPEGSFTDTQYF
TRBD1 TRBJ1-3 . TRBV5-1 TGCGCCAGCAGCTTTACCGGGACAGGGGATGGAAACACCATATATTTT CASSFTGTGDGNTIYF
TRBD2 TRBJ2-1 . TRBV7-7 TGTGCCAGCAGCCCAGGGACTAGCGGCTACAATGAGCAGTTCTTC CASSPGTSGYNEQFF
. TRBJ2-1 . TRBV10-1 TGCGCCAGCAGTGAGTCAGGGGTCCGACCCCGTAATGAGCAGTTCTTC CASSESGVRPRNEQFF
. TRBJ1-3 . TRBV7-9 TGTGCCAGCAGCTCCACAGGTTCTGGAAACACCATATATTTT CASSSTGSGNTIYF
. TRBJ2-5 . TRBV27 TGTGCCAGCAGTCCCAGGGGATGGGAGACCCAGTACTTC CASSPRGWETQYF
TRBD1 TRBJ1-1 few TRBV7-9 TGTGCCAGCAGCGTCACAGGGGGATTTGGTGAAGCTTTCTTT CASSVTGGFGEAFF
TRBD1 TRBJ2-7 . TRBV19 TGTGCCAGTAGTGCAAGGACCGGGACAGGGACCTACGAGCAGTACTTC CASSARTGTGTYEQYF
. TRBJ2-2 few TRBV15 TGTGCCACCAGCAGAGGGGAAACAGGGCTTGGCGGGGAGCTGTTTTTT CATSRGETGLGGELFF
. TRBJ2-1 once TRBV4-2 TGTGCCAGCAGCCAAGATCGCAGGCCGGACAATGAGCAGTTCTTC CASSQDRRPDNEQFF
. TRBJ1-5 . TRBV9 TGTGCCAGCAGCCCCGACACGGATCAGCCCCAGCATTTT CASSPDTDQPQHF